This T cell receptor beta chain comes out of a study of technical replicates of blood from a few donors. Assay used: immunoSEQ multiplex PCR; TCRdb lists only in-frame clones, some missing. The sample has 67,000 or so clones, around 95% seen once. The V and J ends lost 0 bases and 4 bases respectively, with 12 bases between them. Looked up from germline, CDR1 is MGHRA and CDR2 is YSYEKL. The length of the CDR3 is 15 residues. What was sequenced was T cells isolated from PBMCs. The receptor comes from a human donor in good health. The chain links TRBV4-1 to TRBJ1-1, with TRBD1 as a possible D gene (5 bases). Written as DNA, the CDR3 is TGCGCCAGCAGCCAAGATTTGGGGGAGGGCACTGAAGCTTTCTTT. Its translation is CASSQDLGEGTEAFF.